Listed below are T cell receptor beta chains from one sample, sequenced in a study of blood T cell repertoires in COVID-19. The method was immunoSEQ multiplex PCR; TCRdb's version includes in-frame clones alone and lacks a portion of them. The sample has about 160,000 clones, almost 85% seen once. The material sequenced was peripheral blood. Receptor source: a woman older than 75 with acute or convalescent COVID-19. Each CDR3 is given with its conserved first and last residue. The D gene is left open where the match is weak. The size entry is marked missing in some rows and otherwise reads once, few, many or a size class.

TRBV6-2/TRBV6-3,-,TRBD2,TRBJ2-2,CASSYPRETSGRYANTGELFF,TGTGCCAGCAGTTACCCCAGGGAGACTAGCGGGAGGTACGCGAACACCGGGGAGCTGTTTTTT
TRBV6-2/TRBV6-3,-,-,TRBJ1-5,CASSYGYGARGQPQHF,TGTGCCAGCAGTTACGGTTATGGGGCGCGCGGTCAGCCCCAGCATTTT
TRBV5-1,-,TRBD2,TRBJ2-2,CASSPPGLATTGELFF,TGCGCCAGCAGCCCGCCGGGACTAGCGACTACCGGGGAGCTGTTTTTT
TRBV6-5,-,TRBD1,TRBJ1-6,CATTGEYNSPLHF,TGTGCCACAACAGGGGAGTATAATTCACCCCTCCACTTT
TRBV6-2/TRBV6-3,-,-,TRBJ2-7,CASSPVFGVSYEQYF,TGTGCCAGCAGTCCGGTGTTCGGGGTCTCCTACGAGCAGTACTTC
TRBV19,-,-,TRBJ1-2,CASSDERGGVYGYTF,TGTGCCAGTAGTGACGAACGGGGAGGCGTCTATGGCTACACCTTC
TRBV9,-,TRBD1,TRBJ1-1,CASSARQGGNTEAFF,TGTGCCAGCAGCGCCCGACAGGGGGGGAACACTGAAGCTTTCTTT
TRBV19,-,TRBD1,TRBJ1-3,CASTRPSGTELLTGNTIYF,TGTGCCAGTACCCGCCCCTCCGGGACAGAACTCCTTACTGGAAACACCATATATTTT
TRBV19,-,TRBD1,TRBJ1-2,CASSIDPDRGYYGYTF,TGTGCCAGTAGTATAGATCCGGACAGGGGATACTATGGCTACACCTTC
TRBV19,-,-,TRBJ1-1,CAIRMEGNTEAFF,TGTGCCATCAGGATGGAGGGGAACACTGAAGCTTTCTTT
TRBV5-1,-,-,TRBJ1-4,CASSFSVHNEKLFF,TGCGCCAGCAGCTTCAGCGTTCATAATGAAAAACTGTTTTTT
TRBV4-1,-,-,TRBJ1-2,CASSQGARVGAGNGYTF,TGCGCCAGCAGCCAAGGCGCCAGGGTGGGTGCAGGGAATGGCTACACCTTC
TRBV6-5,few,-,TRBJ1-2,CASSSYNYGYTF,TGTGCCAGCAGTTCCTATAACTATGGCTACACCTTC
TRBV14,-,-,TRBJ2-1,CASNQEFAQTYYNEQFF,TGTGCCAGCAACCAAGAGTTTGCACAGACCTACTACAATGAGCAGTTCTTC
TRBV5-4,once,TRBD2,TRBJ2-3,CASSPPGRDTDTQYF,TGTGCCAGCAGCCCCCCCGGGAGGGACACAGATACGCAGTATTTT
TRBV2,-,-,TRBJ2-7,CASSSDNHYEQYF,TGTGCCAGCAGCTCGGACAACCACTACGAGCAGTACTTC
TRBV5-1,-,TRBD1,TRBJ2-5,CASSLIPGQAQETQYF,TGCGCCAGCAGCTTGATACCGGGACAGGCACAAGAGACCCAGTACTTC
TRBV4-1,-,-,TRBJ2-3,CASSQRSGGTDTQYF,TGCGCCAGCAGCCAACGATCAGGGGGCACAGATACGCAGTATTTT
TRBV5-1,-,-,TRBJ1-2,CASTTPGVYGYTF,TGCGCCAGCACCACCCCGGGGGTCTATGGCTACACCTTC
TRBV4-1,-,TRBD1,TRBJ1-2,CASSHSMGQYGYTF,TGCGCCAGCAGCCATAGCATGGGACAGTATGGCTACACCTTC
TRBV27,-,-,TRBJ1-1,CASSFDSLAGNTEAFF,TGTGCCAGCAGTTTCGATTCTCTGGCAGGGAACACTGAAGCTTTCTTT